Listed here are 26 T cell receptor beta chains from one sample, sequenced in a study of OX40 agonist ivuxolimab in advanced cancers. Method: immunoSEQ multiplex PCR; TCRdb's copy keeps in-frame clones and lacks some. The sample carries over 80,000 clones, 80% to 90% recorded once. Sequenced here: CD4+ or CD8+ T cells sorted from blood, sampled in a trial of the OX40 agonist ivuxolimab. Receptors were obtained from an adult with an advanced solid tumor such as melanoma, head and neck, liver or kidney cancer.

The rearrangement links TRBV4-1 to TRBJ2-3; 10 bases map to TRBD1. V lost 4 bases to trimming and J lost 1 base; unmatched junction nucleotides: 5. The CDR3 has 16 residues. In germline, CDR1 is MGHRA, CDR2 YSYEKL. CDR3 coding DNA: TGCGCCAGCAGCCCCCGGGGGACAGGGGGCACAGATACGCAGTATTTT. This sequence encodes CASSPRGTGGTDTQYF.

CDR3 DNA sequence: TGTGCCAGCTCCCTTGCAGGGGGCGGCAGGGAGACCCAGTACTTC. This encodes CASSLAGGGRETQYF. The chain employs TRBV18 and TRBJ2-5; TRBD1 matches at 8 bases. The CDR3 has 15 residues. The germline CDR1 and CDR2 sequences are KGHSH and LQKENI. Germline trimming cut 6 bases from V and 5 bases from J; bases unmatched to any gene: 11. Looking up the rest from reference TRBV18 and TRBJ2-5 gives the full variable domain: NAGVMQNPRHLVRRRGQEARLRCSPMKGHSHVYWYRQLPEEGLKFMVYLQKENIIDESGMPKERFSAEFPKEGPSILRIQQVVRGDSAAYFCASSLAGGGRETQYFGPGTRLLVL.

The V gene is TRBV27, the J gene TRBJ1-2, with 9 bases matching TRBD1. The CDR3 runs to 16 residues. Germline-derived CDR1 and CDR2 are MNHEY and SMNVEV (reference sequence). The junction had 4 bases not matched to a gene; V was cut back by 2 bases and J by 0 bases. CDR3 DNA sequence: TGTGCCAGCAGTTTAGGACAGGGGAGGACTAACTATGGCTACACCTTC. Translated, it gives CASSLGQGRTNYGYTF.

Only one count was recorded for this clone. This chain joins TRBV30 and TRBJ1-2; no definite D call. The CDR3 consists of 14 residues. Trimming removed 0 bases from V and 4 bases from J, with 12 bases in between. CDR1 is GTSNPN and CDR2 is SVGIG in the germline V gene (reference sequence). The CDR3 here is CAWSVGTLLYGYTF. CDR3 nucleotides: TGTGCCTGGAGTGTAGGCACCCTTCTCTATGGCTACACCTTC.

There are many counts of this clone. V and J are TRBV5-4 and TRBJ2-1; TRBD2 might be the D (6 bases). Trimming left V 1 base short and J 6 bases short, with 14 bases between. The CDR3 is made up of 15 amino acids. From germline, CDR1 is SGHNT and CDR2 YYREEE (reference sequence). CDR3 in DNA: TGTGCCAGCAGCTTGTTCAGCGGGCCGGGCAATGAGCAGTTCTTC. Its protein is CASSLFSGPGNEQFF. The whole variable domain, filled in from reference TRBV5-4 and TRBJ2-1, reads ETGVTQSPTHLIKTRGQQVTLRCSSQSGHNTVSWYQQALGQGPQFIFQYYREEENGRGNFPPRFSGLQFPNYSSELNVNALELDDSALYLCASSLFSGPGNEQFFGPGTRLTVL.

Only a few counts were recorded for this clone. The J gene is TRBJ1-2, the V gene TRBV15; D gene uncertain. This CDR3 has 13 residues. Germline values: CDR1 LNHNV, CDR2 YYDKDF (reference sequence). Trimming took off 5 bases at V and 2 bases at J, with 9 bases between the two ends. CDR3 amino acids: CATSLSGNYGYTF. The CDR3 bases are TGTGCCACCAGCTTGTCAGGAAACTATGGCTACACCTTC. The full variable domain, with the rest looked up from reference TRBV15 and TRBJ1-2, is DAMVIQNPRYQVTQFGKPVTLSCSQTLNHNVMYWYQQKSSQAPKLLFHYYDKDFNNEADTPDNFQSRRPNTSFCFLDIRSPGLGDTAMYLCATSLSGNYGYTFGSGTRLTVV.

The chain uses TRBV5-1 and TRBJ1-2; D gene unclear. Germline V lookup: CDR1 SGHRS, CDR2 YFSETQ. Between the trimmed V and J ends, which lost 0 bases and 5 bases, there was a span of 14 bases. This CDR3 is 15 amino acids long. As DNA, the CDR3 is TGCGCCAGCAGCTTGGCCGGGAGGGATGGATATGGCTACACCTTC. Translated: CASSLAGRDGYGYTF.

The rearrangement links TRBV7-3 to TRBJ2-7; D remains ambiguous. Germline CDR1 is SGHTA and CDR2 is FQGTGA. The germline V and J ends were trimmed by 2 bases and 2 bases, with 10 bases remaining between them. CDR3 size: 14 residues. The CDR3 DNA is TGTGCCAGCAGCTTAGGGCCCCCCACCTACGAGCAGTACTTC. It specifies CASSLGPPTYEQYF.

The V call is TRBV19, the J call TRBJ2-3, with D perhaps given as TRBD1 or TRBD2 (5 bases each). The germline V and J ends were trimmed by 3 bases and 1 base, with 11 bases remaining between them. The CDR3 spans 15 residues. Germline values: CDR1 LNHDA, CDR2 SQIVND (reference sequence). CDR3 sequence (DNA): TGTGCCAGTAGTATTGGGGGATTTGGCACAGATACGCAGTATTTT. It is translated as CASSIGGFGTDTQYF.

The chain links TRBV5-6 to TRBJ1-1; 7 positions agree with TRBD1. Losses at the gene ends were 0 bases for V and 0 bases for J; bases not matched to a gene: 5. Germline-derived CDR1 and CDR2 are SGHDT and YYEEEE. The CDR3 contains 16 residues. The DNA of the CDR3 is TGTGCCAGCAGCTTGGCCAAAGGGACAGTGAACACTGAAGCTTTCTTT. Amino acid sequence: CASSLAKGTVNTEAFF.

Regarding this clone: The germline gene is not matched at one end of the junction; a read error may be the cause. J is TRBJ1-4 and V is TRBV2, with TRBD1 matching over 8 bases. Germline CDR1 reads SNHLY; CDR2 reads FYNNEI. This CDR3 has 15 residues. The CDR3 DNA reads TGCGCCAGCAGGGTCGACGGACAGGGTGGTGAAAAACTGTTTTTT. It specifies CASRVDGQGGEKLFF.

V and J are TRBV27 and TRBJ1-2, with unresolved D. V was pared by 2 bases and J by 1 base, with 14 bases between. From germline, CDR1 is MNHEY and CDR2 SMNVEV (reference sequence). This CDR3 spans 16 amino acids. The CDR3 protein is CASSLLPPEDNYGYTF. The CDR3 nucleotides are TGTGCCAGCAGTTTACTGCCCCCGGAGGATAACTATGGCTACACCTTC.

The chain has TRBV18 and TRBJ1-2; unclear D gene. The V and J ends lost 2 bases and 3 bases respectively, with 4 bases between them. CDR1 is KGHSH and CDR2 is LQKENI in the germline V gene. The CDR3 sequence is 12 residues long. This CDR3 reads CASSPNDYGYTF. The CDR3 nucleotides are TGTGCCAGCTCACCAAATGACTATGGCTACACCTTC.

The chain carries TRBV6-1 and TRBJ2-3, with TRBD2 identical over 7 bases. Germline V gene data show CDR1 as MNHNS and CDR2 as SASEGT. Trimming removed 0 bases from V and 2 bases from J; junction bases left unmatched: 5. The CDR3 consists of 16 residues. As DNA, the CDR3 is TGTGCCAGCAGTGAAGCGCGCGGGGGTACCACAGATACGCAGTATTTT. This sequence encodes CASSEARGGTTDTQYF.

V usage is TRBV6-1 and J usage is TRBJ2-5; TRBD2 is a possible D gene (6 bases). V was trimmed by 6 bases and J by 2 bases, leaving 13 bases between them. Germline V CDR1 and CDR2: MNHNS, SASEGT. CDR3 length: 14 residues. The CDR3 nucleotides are TGTGCCAGCAGGAGGGGAGGAATTCAAGAGACCCAGTACTTC. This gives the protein CASRRGGIQETQYF.

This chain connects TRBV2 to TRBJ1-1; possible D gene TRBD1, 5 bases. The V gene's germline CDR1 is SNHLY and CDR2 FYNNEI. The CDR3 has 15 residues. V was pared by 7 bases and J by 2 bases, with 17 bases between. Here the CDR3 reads CASKGGRGGNTEAFF. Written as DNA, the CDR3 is TGTGCCAGCAAGGGTGGTAGGGGAGGCAACACTGAAGCTTTCTTT.

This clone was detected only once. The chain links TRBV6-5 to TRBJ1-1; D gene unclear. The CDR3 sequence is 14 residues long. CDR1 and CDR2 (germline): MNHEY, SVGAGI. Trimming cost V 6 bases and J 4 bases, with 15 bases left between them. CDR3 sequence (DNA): TGTGCCAGCAGCCTTCGGACGGAAGGCACTGAAGCTTTCTTT. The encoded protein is CASSLRTEGTEAFF.

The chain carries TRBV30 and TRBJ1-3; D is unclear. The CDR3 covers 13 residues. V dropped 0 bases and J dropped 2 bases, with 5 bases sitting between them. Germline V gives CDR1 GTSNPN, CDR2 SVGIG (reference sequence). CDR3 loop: CAWSVTTGNTIYF. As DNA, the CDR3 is TGTGCCTGGAGTGTAACAACTGGAAACACCATATATTTT.

The CDR3 region is CASSMGTSGYNEQFF. Here the CDR3 DNA reads TGTGCCAGTAGTATGGGGACTAGCGGATACAATGAGCAGTTCTTC. The rearrangement links TRBV19 to TRBJ2-1; 11 bases map to TRBD2. CDR1 is LNHDA, CDR2 SQIVND, per germline (reference sequence). J gave up 4 bases and V 3 bases, and 2 bases lay outside the gene matches. This CDR3 region has 15 residues.

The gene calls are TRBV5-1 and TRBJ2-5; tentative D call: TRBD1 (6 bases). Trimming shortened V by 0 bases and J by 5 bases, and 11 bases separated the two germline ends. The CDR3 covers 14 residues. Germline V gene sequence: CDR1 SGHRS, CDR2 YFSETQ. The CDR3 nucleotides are TGCGCCAGCAGCTTGGGACAGGTCCGGGAGACCCAGTACTTC. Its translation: CASSLGQVRETQYF. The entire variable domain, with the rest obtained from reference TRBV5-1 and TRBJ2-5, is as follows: KAGVTQTPRYLIKTRGQQVTLSCSPISGHRSVSWYQQTPGQGLQFLFEYFSETQRNKGNFPGRFSGRQFSNSRSEMNVSTLELGDSALYLCASSLGQVRETQYFGPGTRLLVL.

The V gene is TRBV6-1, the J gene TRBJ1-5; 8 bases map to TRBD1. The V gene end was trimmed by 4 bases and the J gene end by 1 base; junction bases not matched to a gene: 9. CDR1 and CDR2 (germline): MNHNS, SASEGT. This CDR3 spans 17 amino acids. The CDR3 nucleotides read TGTGCCAGCAGTGGACAGGGGATCGCAGGGAGCAATCAGCCCCAGCATTTT. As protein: CASSGQGIAGSNQPQHF.

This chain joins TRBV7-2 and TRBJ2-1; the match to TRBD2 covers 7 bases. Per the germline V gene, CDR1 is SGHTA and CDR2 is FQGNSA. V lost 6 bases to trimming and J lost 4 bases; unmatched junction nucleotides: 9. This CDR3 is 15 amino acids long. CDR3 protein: CASSFRAGAYNEQFF. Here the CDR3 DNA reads TGTGCCAGCAGTTTTAGGGCGGGAGCTTACAATGAGCAGTTCTTC.

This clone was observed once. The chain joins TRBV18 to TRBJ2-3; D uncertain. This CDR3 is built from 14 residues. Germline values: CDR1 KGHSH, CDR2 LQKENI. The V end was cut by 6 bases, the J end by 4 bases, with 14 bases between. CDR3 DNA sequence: TGTGCCAGCTCCTTAGCTGGGGTCGCAGATACGCAGTATTTT. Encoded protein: CASSLAGVADTQYF.

For the CDR3, the DNA is TGTGCCAGTAGTAGGGACTCAGGGATTCAGTACTTC. Amino acid sequence: CASSRDSGIQYF. This rearrangement joins TRBV19 to TRBJ2-4, with TRBD2 as a possible D gene (6 bases). Germline CDR1 LNHDA, CDR2 SQIVND (reference sequence). V was trimmed by 4 bases and J by 10 bases, leaving 11 bases between them. The CDR3 loop spans 12 amino acids.

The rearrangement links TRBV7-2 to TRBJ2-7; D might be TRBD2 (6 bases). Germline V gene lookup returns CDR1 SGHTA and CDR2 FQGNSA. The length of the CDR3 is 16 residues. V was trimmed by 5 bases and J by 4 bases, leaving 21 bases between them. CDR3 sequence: CASSPRGSGDSYEQYF. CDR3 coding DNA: TGTGCCAGCAGCCCTCGGGGGAGCGGAGATTCTTACGAGCAGTACTTC.

The CDR3 nucleotides read TGTGCCTGGAGTGTAGTCTCTGGAAACACCATATATTTT. Its protein product is CAWSVVSGNTIYF. The gene calls are TRBV30 and TRBJ1-3; D not certain. Germline V gene data show CDR1 as GTSNPN and CDR2 as SVGIG (reference sequence). The CDR3 sequence is 13 residues long. Trimming stripped 0 bases from V and 0 bases from J, with 3 bases between.